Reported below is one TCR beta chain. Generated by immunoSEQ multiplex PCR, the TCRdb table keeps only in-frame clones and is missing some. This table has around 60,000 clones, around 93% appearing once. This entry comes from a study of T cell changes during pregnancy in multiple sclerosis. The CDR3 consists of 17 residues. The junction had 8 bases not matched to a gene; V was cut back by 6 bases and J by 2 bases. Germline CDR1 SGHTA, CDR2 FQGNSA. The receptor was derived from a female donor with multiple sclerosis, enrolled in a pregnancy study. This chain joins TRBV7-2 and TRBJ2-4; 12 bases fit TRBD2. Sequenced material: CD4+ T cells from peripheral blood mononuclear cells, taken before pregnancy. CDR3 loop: CASSKLAGGPSKNIQYF. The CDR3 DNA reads TGTGCCAGCAGTAAACTAGCGGGAGGCCCATCCAAAAACATTCAGTACTTC.